Below, 5 T cell receptor beta chains from the same sample are listed, as sequenced in a study of blood T cell repertoires in COVID-19. Produced via immunoSEQ multiplex PCR; TCRdb's table is partial and in-frame only. Of around 250,000 clones detected, roughly 84% appear once; the ten largest clones hold more than 3%. The sequencing sample was made of PBMCs or T cells enriched from blood (not recorded which). The source of these receptors is a man aged 50-59 years who had recovered from COVID-19.

The V call is TRBV5-1, the J call TRBJ1-3, with no clear D. V lost 1 base and J 4 bases, leaving 15 bases between the germline ends. The CDR3 is 16 amino acids. Germline-derived CDR1 and CDR2 are SGHRS and YFSETQ. CDR3 coding DNA: TGCGCCAGCAGCTTGTCCCTACCGGGTTCGGGAAACACCATATATTTT. Translated: CASSLSLPGSGNTIYF.

A single count supports this clone. CDR3: CASSLDPGMNTEAFF. DNA for the CDR3: TGCGCCAGCAGCTTGGATCCAGGGATGAACACTGAAGCTTTCTTT. The chain links TRBV5-1 to TRBJ1-1; D may be TRBD1 (5 bases). The V end was cut by 0 bases, the J end by 0 bases, with 9 bases between. Germline lookup yields CDR1 SGHRS and CDR2 YFSETQ. The CDR3 is 15 residues long.

The chain combines TRBV10-3 with TRBJ2-2, with 7 bases aligning to TRBD1. The CDR3 length is 13 residues. Germline V gene sequence: CDR1 ENHRY, CDR2 SYGVKD. The ends lost 7 bases at V and 3 bases at J; junction bases unmatched: 2. CDR3 DNA sequence: TGTGCCATCAACACAGGGGACACCGGGGAGCTGTTTTTT. Translation gives CAINTGDTGELFF.

About this clone itself: One end of the junction does not line up with germline, which may come from a read error. The V and J genes are TRBV7-7 and TRBJ2-1; TRBD2 aligns across 8 bases. CDR1 is SSHAT and CDR2 is FNYEAQ in the germline V gene (reference sequence). The CDR3 is made up of 15 amino acids. In DNA form, the CDR3 reads TGTGCTAGCAGCTTATGGGGCGGGAGGACTAATGAGCAGTTCTTC. Residues: CASSLWGGRTNEQFF.

This sequence joins TRBV6-2 or TRBV6-3 and TRBJ1-5, with a possible D match to TRBD1 (6 bases). The length of the CDR3 is 16 residues. Germline CDR1 is MNHEY and CDR2 is SVGEGT. Trimming stripped 2 bases from V and 1 base from J, with 12 bases between. CDR3 in amino acids: CASSYRSDRSNQPQHF. The CDR3 nucleotides read TGTGCCAGCAGTTACCGGTCGGACAGAAGCAATCAGCCCCAGCATTTT.